This TCR beta chain was captured in a study of T cell responses to AZD1222 COVID-19 vaccine. A remark on this clone: Antigen unknown.

Here immunoSEQ multiplex PCR was the method, and the copy in TCRdb shows in-frame clones only, minus some. The data contain roughly 130,000 clones, around 90% of them singletons. General observations from the study: White British ancestry dominated among donors, who included more females, and clonal diversity was possibly underestimated.

The material sequenced was peripheral blood, taken on day 0 of AZD1222 vaccination. The sequence was obtained from an adult in good health.

The CDR3 loop is CASSNRQGAEAFF. Written as DNA, the CDR3 is TGTGCCAGCAGTAACAGACAGGGGGCTGAAGCTTTCTTT. This chain joins TRBV6-5 and TRBJ1-1; 9 bases map to TRBD1. The germline V gene has CDR1 MNHEY and CDR2 SVGAGI. Losses at the gene ends were 5 bases for V and 6 bases for J; bases not matched to a gene: 4. The CDR3 is 13 amino acids.